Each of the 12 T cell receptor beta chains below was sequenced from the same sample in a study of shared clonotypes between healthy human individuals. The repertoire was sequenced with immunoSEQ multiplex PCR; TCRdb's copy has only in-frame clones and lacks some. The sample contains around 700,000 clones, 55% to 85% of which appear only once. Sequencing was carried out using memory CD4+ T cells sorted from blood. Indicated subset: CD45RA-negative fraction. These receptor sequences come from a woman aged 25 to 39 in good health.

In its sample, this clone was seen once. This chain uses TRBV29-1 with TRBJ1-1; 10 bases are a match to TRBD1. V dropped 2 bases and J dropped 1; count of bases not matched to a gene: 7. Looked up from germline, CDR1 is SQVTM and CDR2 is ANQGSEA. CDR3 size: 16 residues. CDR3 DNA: TGCAGCGTTGAAAGCCGGGACAGGGGCCAGAACACTGAAGCTTTCTTT. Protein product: CSVESRDRGQNTEAFF. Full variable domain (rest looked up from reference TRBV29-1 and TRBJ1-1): SAVISQKPSRDICQRGTSLTIQCQVDSQVTMMFWYRQQPGQSLTLIATANQGSEATYESGFVIDKFPISRPNLTFSTLTVSNMSPEDSSIYLCSVESRDRGQNTEAFFGQGTRLTVV.

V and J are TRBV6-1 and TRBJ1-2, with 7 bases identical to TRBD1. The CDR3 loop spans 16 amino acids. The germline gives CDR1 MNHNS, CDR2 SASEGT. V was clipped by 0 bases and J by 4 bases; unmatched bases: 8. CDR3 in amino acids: CASSEAAGGISYGYTF. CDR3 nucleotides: TGTGCCAGCAGTGAAGCGGCAGGGGGGATCAGCTATGGCTACACCTTC.

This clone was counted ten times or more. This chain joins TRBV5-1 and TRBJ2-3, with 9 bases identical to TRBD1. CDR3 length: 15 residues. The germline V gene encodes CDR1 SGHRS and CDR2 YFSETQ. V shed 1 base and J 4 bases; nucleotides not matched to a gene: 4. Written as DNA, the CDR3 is TGCGCCAGCAGCTTGTGGACAGGGGAAGCAGATACGCAGTATTTT. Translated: CASSLWTGEADTQYF.

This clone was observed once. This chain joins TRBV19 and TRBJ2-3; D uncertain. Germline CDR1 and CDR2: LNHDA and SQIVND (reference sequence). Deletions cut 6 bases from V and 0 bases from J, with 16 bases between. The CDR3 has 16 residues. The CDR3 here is CASRTNGRYSTDTQYF. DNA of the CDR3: TGTGCCAGTAGAACTAACGGACGGTATAGCACAGATACGCAGTATTTT.

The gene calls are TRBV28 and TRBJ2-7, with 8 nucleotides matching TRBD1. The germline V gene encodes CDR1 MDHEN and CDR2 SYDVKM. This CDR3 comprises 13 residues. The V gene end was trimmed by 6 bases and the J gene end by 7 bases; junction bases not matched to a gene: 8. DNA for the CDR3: TGTGCCAGCAGGAGACAGGGGACCTCGGAGCAGTACTTC. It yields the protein CASRRQGTSEQYF.

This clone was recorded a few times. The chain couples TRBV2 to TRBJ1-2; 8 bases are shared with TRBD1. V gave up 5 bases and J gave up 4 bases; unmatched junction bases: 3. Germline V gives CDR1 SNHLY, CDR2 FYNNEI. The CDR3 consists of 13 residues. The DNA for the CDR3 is TGTGCCAGCAGTAGACAGGGGATCTATGGCTACACCTTC. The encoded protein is CASSRQGIYGYTF.

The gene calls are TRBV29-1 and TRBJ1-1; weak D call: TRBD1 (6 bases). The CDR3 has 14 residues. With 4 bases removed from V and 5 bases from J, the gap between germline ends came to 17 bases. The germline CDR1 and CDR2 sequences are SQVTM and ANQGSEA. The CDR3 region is CSVVRIPGETEAFF. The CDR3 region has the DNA TGCAGCGTTGTGCGTATACCAGGGGAGACTGAAGCTTTCTTT.

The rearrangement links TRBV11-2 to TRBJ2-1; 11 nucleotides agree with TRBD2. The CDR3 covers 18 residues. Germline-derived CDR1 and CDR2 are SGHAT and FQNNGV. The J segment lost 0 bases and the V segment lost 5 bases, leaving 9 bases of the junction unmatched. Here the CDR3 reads CASSGLAGGGSSYNEQFF. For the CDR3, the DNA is TGTGCCAGCAGCGGGCTAGCGGGAGGCGGAAGCTCCTACAATGAGCAGTTCTTC. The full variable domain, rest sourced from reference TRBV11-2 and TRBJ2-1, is EAGVAQSPRYKIIEKRQSVAFWCNPISGHATLYWYQQILGQGPKLLIQFQNNGVVDDSQLPKDRFSAERLKGVDSTLKIQPAKLEDSAVYLCASSGLAGGGSSYNEQFFGPGTRLTVL.

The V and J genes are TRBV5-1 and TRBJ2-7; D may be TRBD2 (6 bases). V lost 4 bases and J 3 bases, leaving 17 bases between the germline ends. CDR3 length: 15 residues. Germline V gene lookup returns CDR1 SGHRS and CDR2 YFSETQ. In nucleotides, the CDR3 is TGCGCCAGCAGCGAGGGACTGACGGTGAACTACGAGCAGTACTTC. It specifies CASSEGLTVNYEQYF.

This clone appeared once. The DNA for the CDR3 is TGTGCCAGCAATGTGGGGAACTATGGCTACACCTTC. Translated, it gives CASNVGNYGYTF. The rearrangement uses TRBV28 and TRBJ1-2; D call uncertain. The CDR3 totals 12 residues. Trimming left V 7 bases short and J 2 bases short, with 8 bases between. CDR1 and CDR2 from the germline V gene are MDHEN and SYDVKM.

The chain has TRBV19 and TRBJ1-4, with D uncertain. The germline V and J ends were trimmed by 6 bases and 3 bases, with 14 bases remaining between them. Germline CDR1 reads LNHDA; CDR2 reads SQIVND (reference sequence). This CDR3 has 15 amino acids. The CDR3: CASSYQEASNEKLFF. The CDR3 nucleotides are TGTGCCAGTAGCTATCAGGAGGCCTCTAATGAAAAACTGTTTTTT. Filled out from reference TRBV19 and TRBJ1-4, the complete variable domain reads DGGITQSPKYLFRKEGQNVTLSCEQNLNHDAMYWYRQDPGQGLRLIYYSQIVNDFQKGDIAEGYSVSREKKESFPLTVTSAQKNPTAFYLCASSYQEASNEKLFFGSGTQLSVL.

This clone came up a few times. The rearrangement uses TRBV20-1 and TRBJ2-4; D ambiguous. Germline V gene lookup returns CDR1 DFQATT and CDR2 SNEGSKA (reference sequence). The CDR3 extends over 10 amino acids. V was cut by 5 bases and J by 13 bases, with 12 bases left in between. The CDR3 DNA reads TGCAGTGCTGAAAGGACCGACCAGTACTTC. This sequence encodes CSAERTDQYF.